A single sample is the source of the 3 T cell receptor beta chains below, sequenced in a study of CD8+ T cells in alopecia areata. Treatment noted: oral pan-JAK inhibitor, 5-10 mg twice daily. cDNA serving as the sequencing template came from extracted, reverse transcribed RNA. Assay used: immunoSEQ multiplex PCR; TCRdb lists only in-frame clones, some missing. The sample yields approximately 150,000 clones, 50% to 65% seen once. The sample consisted of CD4+ T cells sorted from blood, taken at week 24, from a patient treated with tofacitinib. The receptors here all came from a human donor with alopecia areata.

The chain employs TRBV30 and TRBJ2-3; D gene ambiguous. Trimming stripped 3 bases from V and 1 base from J, with 11 bases between. The CDR3 is 14 amino acids. Germline V CDR1 and CDR2: GTSNPN, SVGIG (reference sequence). The CDR3 is CAWRKAGRTDTQYF. The CDR3 DNA reads TGTGCCTGGAGGAAAGCCGGACGCACAGATACGCAGTATTTT.

The chain employs TRBV5-1 and TRBJ1-3; 8 nucleotides agree with TRBD1. The CDR3 consists of 15 residues. Losses at the gene ends were 3 bases for V and 2 bases for J; bases not matched to a gene: 4. Germline assignment: CDR1 SGHRS and CDR2 YFSETQ. The chain's CDR3 is CASSSLTGAGNTIYF. The CDR3 region has the DNA TGCGCCAGCAGCTCTCTGACAGGGGCTGGAAACACCATATATTTT. Complete variable domain (other parts from reference TRBV5-1 and TRBJ1-3): KAGVTQTPRYLIKTRGQQVTLSCSPISGHRSVSWYQQTPGQGLQFLFEYFSETQRNKGNFPGRFSGRQFSNSRSEMNVSTLELGDSALYLCASSSLTGAGNTIYFGEGSWLTVV.

This clone was seen a few times. The V gene is TRBV10-3, the J gene TRBJ2-5; 8 nucleotides line up with TRBD1. The CDR3 loop spans 12 amino acids. The trim removed 10 bases at V and 5 bases at J, leaving 6 bases unmatched. Germline CDR1 and CDR2: ENHRY and SYGVKD. The CDR3 spells CATGQGVETQYF. The CDR3 DNA follows: TGTGCCACCGGACAGGGCGTGGAGACCCAGTACTTC.